The 15 T cell receptor beta chains in this list originate from one sample, sequenced in a study of T cell changes during pregnancy in multiple sclerosis. Clones were sequenced by immunoSEQ multiplex PCR, and TCRdb holds only the in-frame ones, with some missing. Among 45,000 or so clones listed, roughly nine tenths were seen once. This specimen was CD4+ T cells from peripheral blood mononuclear cells, taken after pregnancy. The receptors derive from a female donor with multiple sclerosis, enrolled in a pregnancy study.

This CDR3 reads CASSPRGGTSYEQYF. The CDR3, as DNA: TGCGCCAGCAGTCCCCGCGGGGGGACGTCCTACGAGCAGTACTTC. The rearrangement uses TRBV5-1 and TRBJ2-7; 8 nucleotides match TRBD2. Losses at the gene ends were 5 bases for V and 1 base for J; bases not matched to a gene: 8. The CDR3 has 15 amino acids. Germline values: CDR1 SGHRS, CDR2 YFSETQ.

This clone appeared a single time. The chain joins TRBV19 to TRBJ2-2; TRBD1 agrees at 7 bases. V dropped 7 bases and J dropped 1; count of bases not matched to a gene: 15. This CDR3 has 18 amino acids. CDR1 LNHDA and CDR2 SQIVND come from the germline V gene (reference sequence). In DNA form, the CDR3 reads TGTGCCAGTACGACAGGGTTTCATTTAGTGGAGAACACCGGGGAGCTGTTTTTT. Its protein is CASTTGFHLVENTGELFF. The full variable domain, completed using reference TRBV19 and TRBJ2-2, is DGGITQSPKYLFRKEGQNVTLSCEQNLNHDAMYWYRQDPGQGLRLIYYSQIVNDFQKGDIAEGYSVSREKKESFPLTVTSAQKNPTAFYLCASTTGFHLVENTGELFFGEGSRLTVL.

V and J are TRBV18 and TRBJ2-1; 9 nucleotides match TRBD2. Germline values: CDR1 KGHSH, CDR2 LQKENI. The V gene end was trimmed by 2 bases and the J gene end by 4 bases; junction bases not matched to a gene: 6. This CDR3 has 16 amino acids. Written as DNA, the CDR3 is TGTGCCAGCTCACCAATCGGTAGCGGGAGATACAATGAGCAGTTCTTC. This codes for CASSPIGSGRYNEQFF.

With respect to this clone: An end of the junction does not agree with germline; a read error may underlie this. The CDR3 reads CASSLVEGAVLTHF. In DNA, the CDR3 is TGTGCCAGCAGCTTAGTGGAGGGGGCGGTCCTTACGCACTTC. The J gene is TRBJ2-7, the V gene TRBV11-2, with D possibly TRBD1 on 7 matching bases. The germline V gene has CDR1 SGHAT and CDR2 FQNNGV. The CDR3 runs 14 residues.

This chain joins TRBV29-1 and TRBJ1-1; maybe TRBD1 (6 bases). The V gene's germline CDR1 is SQVTM and CDR2 ANQGSEA. The CDR3 length is 15 residues. With 5 bases removed from V and 4 bases from J, the gap between germline ends came to 20 bases. CDR3 region: CSVLTDTGKGTEAFF. The CDR3 bases are TGCAGCGTTCTCACGGATACAGGGAAAGGCACTGAAGCTTTCTTT.

This chain's CDR3 is CASSFSTSGLYEQYF. CDR3 coding DNA: TGTGCCAGCAGCTTCTCGACTAGCGGGCTCTACGAGCAGTACTTC. The J gene is TRBJ2-7, the V gene TRBV5-5; 10 nucleotides align to TRBD2. Per germline, CDR1 SGHKS and CDR2 YYEKEE (reference sequence). The junction had 5 bases not matched to a gene; V was cut back by 2 bases and J by 3 bases. This CDR3 has 15 amino acids.

The V call is TRBV4-3, the J call TRBJ2-4; D unclear. V lost 0 bases and J lost 2, with 8 bases in between. The CDR3 contains 15 residues. CDR1 and CDR2 from the germline V gene are LGHNA and YSLEER. CDR3: CASSQDYSPKNIQYF. The DNA for the CDR3 is TGCGCCAGCAGCCAAGATTACAGTCCCAAAAACATTCAGTACTTC.

This chain links TRBV28 with TRBJ1-3; 8 nucleotides agree with TRBD1. The CDR3 contains 14 residues. The germline V gene encodes CDR1 MDHEN and CDR2 SYDVKM. V lost 6 bases, J lost 4 bases, and 5 bases stayed unmatched. The DNA for the CDR3 is TGTGCCAGCAGGAAGACAGGGGCCGGAAACACCATATATTTT. Its protein is CASRKTGAGNTIYF. Combining the CDR3 with reference TRBV28 and TRBJ1-3 gives the whole variable domain DVKVTQSSRYLVKRTGEKVFLECVQDMDHENMFWYRQDPGLGLRLIYFSYDVKMKEKGDIPEGYSVSREKKERFSLILESASTNQTSMYLCASRKTGAGNTIYFGEGSWLTVV.

The V gene is TRBV2, the J gene TRBJ2-7; tentative D call: TRBD2 (6 bases). V was pared by 4 bases and J by 3 bases, with 16 bases between. This CDR3 contains 15 residues. Germline CDR1 and CDR2: SNHLY and FYNNEI. In nucleotides, the CDR3 is TGTGCCAGCAGTGCTAGTCTAGCGCTTATCTACGAGCAGTACTTC. It yields the protein CASSASLALIYEQYF.

This sequence joins TRBV7-9 and TRBJ2-7; D is undetermined. Trimming removed 2 bases from V and 1 base from J, with 9 bases in between. CDR1 and CDR2 from the germline V gene are SEHNR and FQNEAQ (reference sequence). The CDR3 length is 14 residues. In DNA, the CDR3 is TGTGCCAGCAGCTTAAAACTTTCGTCCTACGAGCAGTACTTC. Amino acids: CASSLKLSSYEQYF.

The chain recombines TRBV5-1 with TRBJ1-3; TRBD1 matches at 9 bases. Germline V gene data show CDR1 as SGHRS and CDR2 as YFSETQ. The CDR3 has 15 residues. V was pared by 4 bases and J by 3 bases, with 5 bases of the junction left unmatched. CDR3 in DNA: TGCGCCAGCAGCCCGGGACAGGGACTTGGAAACACCATATATTTT. Translation gives CASSPGQGLGNTIYF.

This clone appeared a single time. The chain recombines TRBV4-2 with TRBJ1-2; D remains unclear. The V gene's germline CDR1 is LGHNA and CDR2 YNFKEQ. Trimming removed 1 base at V and 4 bases at J, with 7 bases between. The CDR3 is 13 amino acids. The chain's CDR3 is CASSQVEVYGYTF. CDR3 nucleotide sequence: TGTGCCAGCAGCCAAGTTGAGGTCTATGGCTACACCTTC.

The rearrangement joins TRBV2 to TRBJ2-7; a possible D gene is TRBD1 (5 bases). CDR1 is SNHLY, CDR2 FYNNEI, per germline. The CDR3 totals 13 residues. V dropped 7 bases and J dropped 3 bases, with 13 bases sitting between them. CDR3: CASNPDRHYEQYF. In DNA form, the CDR3 reads TGTGCCAGCAACCCCGACAGACACTACGAGCAGTACTTC.

This chain uses TRBV10-3 with TRBJ2-1; a possible D gene is TRBD2 (6 bases). CDR3 size: 14 residues. The germline V gene has CDR1 ENHRY and CDR2 SYGVKD. V was clipped by 5 bases and J by 2 bases, with 10 bases between them. The CDR3 protein is CAISLASAYNEQFF. The CDR3 DNA is TGTGCCATCAGTCTAGCGTCCGCCTACAATGAGCAGTTCTTC.

The chain uses TRBV6-5 and TRBJ2-7; no firm D call. CDR1 MNHEY and CDR2 SVGAGI come from the germline V gene. The ends were cut back, 6 bases at V and 2 bases at J, with 17 bases in the middle. CDR3 size: 15 residues. The CDR3 sequence: CASRQSAGITYEQYF. CDR3 sequence (DNA): TGTGCCAGCAGGCAATCGGCAGGAATCACCTACGAGCAGTACTTC.